This passage covers 32 T cell receptor beta chains from one sample sequenced in a study of shared clonotypes between healthy human individuals. The table came from immunoSEQ multiplex PCR; TCRdb's copy has only in-frame clones and leaves some out. The sample holds about 2,500,000 clones, roughly nine tenths seen once. Source material: naive CD4+ T cells sorted from blood. The sample's subset: CD45RA+ positively selected. These TCRs come from a man aged 18 to 30 in good health.

The V and J genes are TRBV6-1 and TRBJ2-2; D not resolved. Germline V CDR1 and CDR2: MNHNS, SASEGT. V dropped 6 bases and J dropped 0 bases, with 29 bases sitting between them. The CDR3 is made up of 21 amino acids. The CDR3 region has the DNA TGTGCCAGCAGCGAACTCGGACCCGACACGCTGGGCCTAGCGAACACCGGGGAGCTGTTTTTT. This codes for CASSELGPDTLGLANTGELFF.

The chain carries TRBV5-5 and TRBJ1-1, with D hard to call. Germline V gives CDR1 SGHKS, CDR2 YYEKEE (reference sequence). V was pared by 4 bases and J by 5 bases, with 15 bases between. The CDR3 sequence is 14 residues long. Here the CDR3 DNA reads TGTGCCAGCAGCAGAATGGTGAGAGAGACTGAAGCTTTCTTT. Residues: CASSRMVRETEAFF.

The rearrangement joins TRBV7-8 to TRBJ2-7; the D is unclear. Germline CDR1 SGHVS, CDR2 FQNEAQ. V shed 3 bases and J shed 2 bases, with 8 bases lying between them. This CDR3 region has 13 residues. The CDR3 DNA follows: TGTGCCAGCAGCTTGGTCAGGACCTACGAGCAGTACTTC. This gives the protein CASSLVRTYEQYF.

This clone occurred once. V gene TRBV5-1 combines with J gene TRBJ2-7; D remains ambiguous. Germline V gene lookup returns CDR1 SGHRS and CDR2 YFSETQ. The CDR3 length is 13 residues. V was clipped by 4 bases and J by 3 bases, with 11 bases between them. The CDR3 loop is CASSRTMGYEQYF. CDR3 nucleotide sequence: TGCGCCAGCAGCCGTACTATGGGCTACGAGCAGTACTTC.

The CDR3, as DNA: TGTGCCAGCTCACCTTCCGGGACAGGGGTTCAGCCCCAGCATTTT. Protein sequence: CASSPSGTGVQPQHF. The V call is TRBV18, the J call TRBJ1-5, with TRBD1 matching over 10 bases. Germline V gene lookup returns CDR1 KGHSH and CDR2 LQKENI. V shed 3 bases, J shed 6 bases, and the junction held 5 bases outside the gene matches. The CDR3 consists of 15 residues.

CDR3 nucleotide sequence: TGTGCCAGCAGTTCCCCTGGACCAGGGATTAGAACTGAAGCTTTCTTT. Its translation is CASSSPGPGIRTEAFF. This sequence joins TRBV28 and TRBJ1-1; TRBD1 might be the D (5 bases). This CDR3 is built from 16 residues. Germline V gene data show CDR1 as MDHEN and CDR2 as SYDVKM. V was clipped by 4 bases and J by 5 bases, with 20 bases between them.

V is TRBV18 and J is TRBJ1-5; 7 bases line up with TRBD1. CDR1 and CDR2 (germline): KGHSH, LQKENI. The CDR3 extends over 15 amino acids. With V trimmed by 1 base and J by 6 bases, 6 bases remained unmatched. The CDR3 sequence: CASSPRQGDSQPQHF. The CDR3, as DNA: TGTGCCAGCTCACCACGGCAGGGGGATAGTCAGCCCCAGCATTTT.

The chain couples TRBV5-1 to TRBJ1-2; possible D gene TRBD1, 5 bases. V lost 4 bases and J 6 bases, leaving 13 bases between the germline ends. The CDR3 runs to 13 residues. CDR1 and CDR2 from the germline V gene are SGHRS and YFSETQ. In nucleotides, the CDR3 is TGCGCCAGCAGCCCCCTCGGGACCGATGGCTACACCTTC. This translates into CASSPLGTDGYTF.

The rearrangement links TRBV28 to TRBJ2-2; D not resolved. The CDR3 covers 18 residues. Germline CDR1 is MDHEN and CDR2 is SYDVKM. The germline V and J ends were trimmed by 3 bases and 3 bases, with 20 bases remaining between them. The CDR3 loop is CASSFPRPSKMDTGELFF. CDR3 DNA sequence: TGTGCCAGCAGTTTCCCCAGGCCTTCCAAGATGGACACCGGGGAGCTGTTTTTT.

The chain carries TRBV6-1 and TRBJ2-3; possible D gene TRBD2, 5 bases. The germline V gene has CDR1 MNHNS and CDR2 SASEGT. Trimming removed 4 bases from V and 3 bases from J, with 14 bases in between. This CDR3 has 15 amino acids. This chain's CDR3 is CASSARGSATDTQYF. In nucleotides, the CDR3 is TGTGCCAGCAGTGCGCGTGGGAGTGCAACAGATACGCAGTATTTT.

This rearrangement joins TRBV19 to TRBJ2-2; 9 bases line up with TRBD1. The junction had 9 bases not matched to a gene; V was cut back by 4 bases and J by 0 bases. The CDR3 extends over 18 amino acids. CDR1 is LNHDA, CDR2 SQIVND, per germline (reference sequence). In DNA form, the CDR3 reads TGTGCCAGTAGTACCCTGGACAGGGGATTCGCGAACACCGGGGAGCTGTTTTTT. It codes for CASSTLDRGFANTGELFF.

The chain links TRBV29-1 to TRBJ2-3; D gene uncertain. Trimming pared 4 bases from V and 3 bases from J, leaving 11 bases between. This CDR3 region has 13 residues. Germline CDR1 and CDR2: SQVTM and ANQGSEA. The CDR3 is CSVGKGPTDTQYF. Here the CDR3 DNA reads TGCAGCGTTGGGAAAGGCCCAACAGATACGCAGTATTTT.

V is TRBV7-2 and J is TRBJ2-4; tentative D call: TRBD2 (5 bases). This CDR3 region has 14 residues. In germline, CDR1 is SGHTA, CDR2 FQGNSA. Deletions cut 3 bases from V and 2 bases from J, with 8 bases between. The CDR3 loop reads CASSLASPKNIQYF. The DNA of the CDR3 is TGTGCCAGCAGCTTGGCTAGCCCCAAAAACATTCAGTACTTC.

This chain joins TRBV10-3 and TRBJ1-6; 7 bases agree with TRBD1. The germline V gene encodes CDR1 ENHRY and CDR2 SYGVKD. This CDR3 region has 14 residues. V dropped 7 bases and J dropped 7; count of bases not matched to a gene: 7. The CDR3 bases are TGTGCCATCACTCGGGACAGTTACAATTCACCCCTCCACTTT. Protein: CAITRDSYNSPLHF.

This chain connects TRBV7-2 to TRBJ2-3; maybe TRBD2 (6 bases). The CDR3 is 12 amino acids. CDR1 is SGHTA and CDR2 is FQGNSA in the germline V gene. V lost 4 bases to trimming and J lost 10 bases, with 12 bases between them. The CDR3 here is CASSSPGLAQYF. The CDR3 DNA reads TGTGCCAGCAGCTCCCCGGGACTGGCGCAGTATTTT. Drawing the rest from reference TRBV7-2 and TRBJ2-3, the complete variable domain is GAGVSQSPSNKVTEKGKDVELRCDPISGHTALYWYRQSLGQGLEFLIYFQGNSAPDKSGLPSDRFSAERTGGSVSTLTIQRTQQEDSAVYLCASSSPGLAQYFGPGTRLTVL.

The gene calls are TRBV2 and TRBJ2-7; D is unresolved. Germline V lookup: CDR1 SNHLY, CDR2 FYNNEI. The CDR3 has 14 residues. Trimming pared 3 bases from V and 7 bases from J, leaving 16 bases between. The CDR3 bases are TGTGCCAGCAGTGAGAGTGGGAACCTTCTGGAGCAGTACTTC. It translates to CASSESGNLLEQYF.

The rearrangement links TRBV4-1 to TRBJ1-1; 8 bases agree with TRBD1. From germline, CDR1 is MGHRA and CDR2 YSYEKL. Trimming cost V 4 bases and J 5 bases; bases outside gene matches: 6. This CDR3 spans 14 amino acids. The CDR3 loop is CASSRTGSLTEAFF. As DNA, the CDR3 is TGCGCCAGCAGCCGGACAGGGTCCCTTACTGAAGCTTTCTTT.

The gene calls are TRBV10-2 and TRBJ2-1; TRBD1 agrees at 9 bases. This CDR3 comprises 15 residues. Trimming cost V 4 bases and J 8 bases; bases outside gene matches: 9. Germline loops: CDR1 WSHSY, CDR2 SAAADI. CDR3 nucleotide sequence: TGCGCCAGCAGTGGTACCGGGACAGGGCGGCATGAGCAGTTCTTC. This gives the protein CASSGTGTGRHEQFF.

This clone appeared a single time. V is TRBV5-4 and J is TRBJ2-5; D gene ambiguous. Deletions cut 6 bases from V and 4 bases from J, with 13 bases between. This CDR3 has 13 residues. Looked up from germline, CDR1 is SGHNT and CDR2 is YYREEE (reference sequence). The CDR3 reads CASKVGVGETQYF. The CDR3 nucleotides are TGTGCCAGCAAGGTGGGCGTGGGAGAGACCCAGTACTTC.

As concerns this clone: The same CDR3 is also encoded by other DNA sequences in this sample. V gene TRBV6-5 combines with J gene TRBJ1-1; 9 bases match TRBD1. The CDR3 covers 15 residues. V was clipped by 4 bases and J by 1 base; unmatched bases: 4. CDR1 MNHEY and CDR2 SVGAGI come from the germline V gene. For the CDR3, the DNA is TGTGCCAGCAGTTCCCCGGGACAGGGGAACACTGAAGCTTTCTTT. It codes for CASSSPGQGNTEAFF.

In its sample, this clone was seen once. V usage is TRBV10-3 and J usage is TRBJ1-6; D not resolved. Germline loops: CDR1 ENHRY, CDR2 SYGVKD. The V end lost 6 bases, the J end lost 6 bases, and 15 bases lay between the germline ends. CDR3 size: 15 residues. The CDR3 DNA reads as TGTGCCATCAGCGGAAAAGAAGGACCTAATTCACCCCTCCACTTT. It translates to CAISGKEGPNSPLHF.

The rearrangement uses TRBV6-5 and TRBJ1-1; D remains ambiguous. The V gene lost 0 bases and the J gene lost 5 bases, with 7 bases spanning the gap. The CDR3 is 13 amino acids. Germline CDR1 and CDR2: MNHEY and SVGAGI. DNA for the CDR3: TGTGCCAGCAGTTACTCCAGAAAGACTGAAGCTTTCTTT. This translates into CASSYSRKTEAFF.

V is TRBV27 and J is TRBJ2-3; possibly TRBD2 for D (6 bases). CDR1 is MNHEY, CDR2 SMNVEV, per germline (reference sequence). CDR3 length: 16 residues. The V gene lost 1 base and the J gene lost 0 bases, with 11 bases spanning the gap. The CDR3 DNA is TGTGCCAGCAGTTTATTTTCTGGGACTAGCACAGATACGCAGTATTTT. It translates to CASSLFSGTSTDTQYF.

This rearrangement joins TRBV7-2 to TRBJ1-2; D may be TRBD1 (6 bases). The CDR3 totals 15 residues. The V end lost 5 bases, the J end lost 6 bases, and 19 bases lay between the germline ends. Germline-derived CDR1 and CDR2 are SGHTA and FQGNSA. Here the CDR3 DNA reads TGTGCCAGCAGCCTAGGAGCTGTAGGGGGGGATGGCTACACCTTC. This gives the protein CASSLGAVGGDGYTF.

The chain joins TRBV28 to TRBJ1-2; tentative D call: TRBD1 (5 bases). Germline loops: CDR1 MDHEN, CDR2 SYDVKM. This CDR3 is built from 13 residues. Trimming pared 3 bases from V and 5 bases from J, leaving 10 bases between. CDR3 nucleotide sequence: TGTGCCAGCAGTTTTTCAGGGCCGTATGGCTACACCTTC. This codes for CASSFSGPYGYTF.

V and J are TRBV19 and TRBJ1-4; no definite D call. This CDR3 comprises 15 residues. With 3 bases removed from V and 5 bases from J, the gap between germline ends came to 13 bases. Germline values: CDR1 LNHDA, CDR2 SQIVND (reference sequence). This CDR3 is CASSMRRHQNEKLFF. The CDR3 bases are TGTGCCAGTAGTATGAGAAGGCACCAAAATGAAAAACTGTTTTTT.

In the case of this clone: Within the sample, other DNA sequences also encode this same CDR3. The J gene is TRBJ2-7, the V gene TRBV2; TRBD2 agrees at 8 bases. Germline-derived CDR1 and CDR2 are SNHLY and FYNNEI. V lost 6 bases, J lost 3 bases, and 4 bases stayed unmatched. CDR3 length: 13 residues. CDR3 in amino acids: CASRLAGIYEQYF. As DNA, the CDR3 is TGTGCCAGCAGGCTAGCGGGCATCTACGAGCAGTACTTC. Supplemented by reference TRBV2 and TRBJ2-7, the full variable domain reads EPEVTQTPSHQVTQMGQEVILRCVPISNHLYFYWYRQILGQKVEFLVSFYNNEISEKSEIFDDQFSVERPDGSNFTLKIRSTKLEDSAMYFCASRLAGIYEQYFGPGTRLTVT.

The chain recombines TRBV18 with TRBJ2-7; D may match TRBD1 or TRBD2 (6 bases each). The germline gives CDR1 KGHSH, CDR2 LQKENI. Trimming took 6 bases from V and 4 from J, leaving 19 bases between them. The CDR3 covers 15 residues. CDR3 coding DNA: TGTGCCAGCTCCCCAACTTGGGGGGCTAAGTACGAGCAGTACTTC. Translated: CASSPTWGAKYEQYF.

This chain links TRBV19 with TRBJ2-5; 7 bases line up with TRBD2. Germline assignment: CDR1 LNHDA and CDR2 SQIVND (reference sequence). After removal of 7 bases from V and 0 bases from J, the junction contained 11 bases not matched to a gene. This CDR3 is built from 16 residues. CDR3 in DNA: TGTGCCAGTACCCCGTTGGGAGCGGGGCACCAAGAGACCCAGTACTTC. It yields the protein CASTPLGAGHQETQYF.

This rearrangement joins TRBV5-1 to TRBJ2-5; the D gene is possibly TRBD1 (8 bases). Germline CDR1 is SGHRS and CDR2 is YFSETQ. This CDR3 is 14 amino acids long. Trimming removed 2 bases from V and 5 bases from J, with 13 bases in between. The DNA of the CDR3 is TGCGCCAGCAGCTTCGACAGGGGAGGGGAGACCCAGTACTTC. This gives the protein CASSFDRGGETQYF.

V usage is TRBV11-3 and J usage is TRBJ2-7; D may be TRBD1 or TRBD2 (5 bases each). Germline V gene lookup returns CDR1 SGHNT and CDR2 YENEEA. V gave up 5 bases and J gave up 7 bases, with 24 bases separating them. The CDR3 sequence is 16 residues long. In DNA form, the CDR3 reads TGTGCCAGCAGCCCACTCCGGGACCTAGCCTTTTGGGAGCAGTACTTC. It yields the protein CASSPLRDLAFWEQYF.

The chain uses TRBV19 and TRBJ1-1, with D perhaps matching TRBD1 (6 bases). V was pared by 4 bases and J by 7 bases, with 16 bases between. CDR3 size: 14 residues. Germline V lookup: CDR1 LNHDA, CDR2 SQIVND (reference sequence). CDR3 sequence reads: CASSKDSSGLEAFF. The CDR3 region has the DNA TGTGCCAGTAGTAAGGACAGTTCGGGGCTTGAAGCTTTCTTT.